Following are 25 T cell receptor beta chains from one sample sequenced in a study of identifying expanded T cells in peripheral blood (dated by TCRdb to the late 2010s). Library preparation used the immunoSEQ multiplex PCR assay. TCRdb's version of the immuneACCESS table is confined to in-frame rearrangements and falls short of the full clone set. An unresolved V gene accounts for under half of the shortfall where checked; the remainder is of unknown origin. This sample gives about 50,000 clones in total; 82% of them show up just once. About 15% of the sample is in the top ten clones. Sequenced sample: blood. Receptors originate from a person aged 18-69 years in good health.

This chain joins TRBV19 and TRBJ1-2; D is undetermined. Trimming cost V 8 bases and J 2 bases, with 15 bases left between them. The CDR3 length is 14 residues. The germline CDR1 and CDR2 sequences are LNHDA and SQIVND (reference sequence). CDR3 DNA: TGTGCCAGTGATTTAGGTGGACGGAACTATGGCTACACCTTC. It is translated as CASDLGGRNYGYTF.

The V call is TRBV4-3, the J call TRBJ2-5; D possibly corresponds to TRBD2 (5 bases). Trimming removed 0 bases from V and 4 bases from J, with 12 bases in between. Germline V gene data show CDR1 as LGHNA and CDR2 as YSLEER. CDR3 length equals 15 residues. The CDR3 bases are TGCGCCAGCAGCCAAGACTTGGGCAGCGGAGAGACCCAGTACTTC. It is translated as CASSQDLGSGETQYF.

V gene TRBV9 combines with J gene TRBJ2-3; 7 bases align to TRBD1. Trimming took 0 bases from V and 6 from J; bases not matched to a gene: 4. CDR1 SGDLS and CDR2 YYNGEE come from the germline V gene. CDR3 length: 14 amino acids. In DNA, the CDR3 is TGTGCCAGCAGCGTAGATCAGGGGGTGGATACGCAGTATTTT. Its protein product is CASSVDQGVDTQYF.

This clone has only one observation. The V call is TRBV19, the J call TRBJ2-2; the match to TRBD2 covers 9 bases. Germline loops: CDR1 LNHDA, CDR2 SQIVND (reference sequence). The J segment lost 2 bases and the V segment lost 5 bases, leaving 3 bases of the junction unmatched. The CDR3 is 15 residues long. The CDR3 reads CASSLAGLNTGELFF. DNA of the CDR3: TGTGCCAGTAGTCTAGCGGGGCTAAACACCGGGGAGCTGTTTTTT.

The chain combines TRBV6-6 with TRBJ2-7; D gene unclear. CDR1 is MNHNY and CDR2 is SVGAGI in the germline V gene (reference sequence). The germline V and J ends were trimmed by 5 bases and 3 bases, with 8 bases remaining between them. This CDR3 is 12 amino acids long. CDR3 nucleotide sequence: TGTGCCAGCAGTGGTTCATACTACGAGCAGTACTTC. This codes for CASSGSYYEQYF.

This clone was counted a few times. Its ends do not fully match the called genes, so a read error is possible. The genes are TRBV5-1 and TRBJ1-5, with D possibly TRBD1 on 5 matching bases. The CDR3 contains 15 residues. From germline, CDR1 is SGHRS and CDR2 YFSETQ. The CDR3 spells CASSFDGGGNQPQHF. CDR3 DNA sequence: TGTGCCAGCAGCTTTGATGGGGGAGGCAATCAGCCCCAGCATTTT.

The chain links TRBV6-1 to TRBJ1-5; the D gene is possibly TRBD1 (5 bases). The V and J ends lost 4 bases and 2 bases respectively, with 12 bases between them. The CDR3 loop spans 15 amino acids. CDR1 is MNHNS and CDR2 is SASEGT in the germline V gene. The CDR3: CASSAQGLGNQPQHF. CDR3 sequence (DNA): TGTGCCAGCAGTGCCCAGGGTCTTGGCAATCAGCCCCAGCATTTT.

The chain carries TRBV6-5 and TRBJ2-1, with 8 bases identical to TRBD1. CDR3 length: 15 residues. CDR1 and CDR2 (germline): MNHEY, SVGAGI. Trimming removed 6 bases from V and 2 bases from J; junction bases left unmatched: 6. The DNA for the CDR3 is TGTGCCAGCAGCCAGACAGGGGATCCCTACAATGAGCAGTTCTTC. Amino acids: CASSQTGDPYNEQFF.

The chain joins TRBV18 to TRBJ1-3, with TRBD1 matching over 8 bases. Unmatched junction bases numbered 5, after V lost 4 bases and J lost 0 bases. Germline CDR1 reads KGHSH; CDR2 reads LQKENI. CDR3 length: 16 amino acids. CDR3 nucleotide sequence: TGTGCCAGCTCACGACAGGGGTCGAGCTCTGGAAACACCATATATTTT. This gives the protein CASSRQGSSSGNTIYF.

The chain couples TRBV7-9 to TRBJ1-1, with 9 bases lining up with TRBD1. The CDR3 has 15 amino acids. Trimming at V came to 5 bases and at J to 4 bases, leaving 8 bases not matched to a gene. Germline CDR1 reads SEHNR; CDR2 reads FQNEAQ (reference sequence). The CDR3 spells CASSQPQGASTEAFF. The CDR3 DNA sequence: TGTGCCAGCAGCCAACCACAGGGGGCGAGCACTGAAGCTTTCTTT.

The chain carries TRBV7-9 and TRBJ2-7; 8 bases agree with TRBD1. The V and J ends lost 5 bases and 2 bases, in that order; junction bases with no gene match: 11. Germline V gene data show CDR1 as SEHNR and CDR2 as FQNEAQ (reference sequence). The CDR3 has 16 amino acids. The CDR3 sequence is CASSRTGTGLTYEQYF. CDR3 DNA: TGTGCCAGCAGCCGGACCGGGACAGGTCTTACCTACGAGCAGTACTTC.

This clone was seen a few times. The gene calls are TRBV14 and TRBJ2-1; no definite D call. The CDR3 runs to 14 residues. Trimming left V 0 bases short and J 6 bases short, with 9 bases between. Germline CDR1 and CDR2: SGHDN and FVKESK. CDR3 sequence reads: CASSQDLAANEQFF. CDR3 in DNA: TGTGCCAGCAGCCAAGATCTGGCGGCCAATGAGCAGTTCTTC.

The chain joins TRBV5-5 to TRBJ2-7; the match to TRBD2 covers 14 bases. CDR3 length: 20 residues. The J segment lost 4 bases and the V segment lost 2 bases, leaving 17 bases of the junction unmatched. CDR1 and CDR2 from the germline V gene are SGHKS and YYEKEE (reference sequence). The CDR3 nucleotides read TGTGCCAGCAGCTTCCGGACTAGCGGGGGGCATGAACCCAGCTGGTACGAGCAGTACGTC. Its protein product is CASSFRTSGGHEPSWYEQYV.

The gene calls are TRBV27 and TRBJ1-6, with unresolved D. The CDR3 consists of 13 residues. Germline-derived CDR1 and CDR2 are MNHEY and SMNVEV (reference sequence). Trimming took 5 bases from V and 14 from J, leaving 16 bases between them. In nucleotides, the CDR3 is TGTGCCAGCAGTGCGGAGCTGAATGGGGCCCTCCACTTT. Protein product: CASSAELNGALHF.

The V call is TRBV5-1, the J call TRBJ2-3; D is perhaps TRBD2 (5 bases). CDR3 length: 15 amino acids. Trimming took off 0 bases at V and 4 bases at J, with 12 bases between the two ends. Germline-derived CDR1 and CDR2 are SGHRS and YFSETQ. CDR3 loop: CASSLDSPAADTQYF. CDR3 nucleotide sequence: TGCGCCAGCAGCTTGGACAGCCCAGCGGCAGATACGCAGTATTTT.

A word on this clone: Additional DNA sequences in this sample encode the identical CDR3. The chain joins TRBV6-6 to TRBJ1-3; 10 bases are a match to TRBD1. This CDR3 has 15 amino acids. V lost 2 bases to trimming and J lost 2 bases; unmatched junction nucleotides: 0. The germline gives CDR1 MNHNY, CDR2 SVGAGI (reference sequence). CDR3 region: CASSYGTGAGNTIYF. CDR3 coding DNA: TGTGCCAGCAGTTACGGGACAGGGGCTGGAAACACCATATATTTT.

The CDR3 DNA is TGCGCCAGCAGGGGGGCCGGTGAGACCCAGTACTTC. It codes for CASRGAGETQYF. The V and J genes are TRBV5-1 and TRBJ2-5; D perhaps matches TRBD1 (6 bases). Looked up from germline, CDR1 is SGHRS and CDR2 is YFSETQ. This CDR3 comprises 12 residues. With 5 bases removed from V and 5 bases from J, the gap between germline ends came to 10 bases.

CDR3 loop: CASSGTGAGELFF. Written as DNA, the CDR3 is TGTGCCAGTAGTGGGACGGGTGCCGGGGAGCTGTTTTTT. V usage is TRBV19 and J usage is TRBJ2-2; the D call may be TRBD1 or TRBD2 (5 bases each). V was clipped by 5 bases and J by 6 bases, with 10 bases between them. Germline values: CDR1 LNHDA, CDR2 SQIVND (reference sequence). The CDR3 is 13 amino acids. Combining the CDR3 with reference TRBV19 and TRBJ2-2 gives the whole variable domain DGGITQSPKYLFRKEGQNVTLSCEQNLNHDAMYWYRQDPGQGLRLIYYSQIVNDFQKGDIAEGYSVSREKKESFPLTVTSAQKNPTAFYLCASSGTGAGELFFGEGSRLTVL.

The chain carries TRBV11-2 and TRBJ2-2; 8 bases align to TRBD2. Germline V gene sequence: CDR1 SGHAT, CDR2 FQNNGV. The CDR3 is 15 amino acids. CDR3 sequence (DNA): TGTGGATCCAAAAGCGGGGGTCCGAACACCGGGGAGCTGTTTTTT. It translates to CGSKSGGPNTGELFF.

The V call is TRBV2, the J call TRBJ1-1; TRBD1 matches at 7 bases. The germline V gene has CDR1 SNHLY and CDR2 FYNNEI. The V segment lost 7 bases and the J segment 0 bases; nucleotides outside the gene matches: 8. The CDR3 has 15 amino acids. The CDR3 DNA reads as TGTGCCAGCACCCCTCCCGGACAGGTGAACACTGAAGCTTTCTTT. Translation: CASTPPGQVNTEAFF.

The chain combines TRBV6-6 with TRBJ1-5, with D possibly TRBD1 on 6 matching bases. From germline, CDR1 is MNHNY and CDR2 SVGAGI (reference sequence). The CDR3 runs to 14 residues. V gave up 5 bases and J gave up 4 bases, with 12 bases separating them. CDR3 sequence (DNA): TGTGCCAGCAGTCCCACAGGGTCAAATCAGCCCCAGCATTTT. This gives the protein CASSPTGSNQPQHF.

The chain is built from TRBV11-2 and TRBJ1-5; D gene uncertain. Germline CDR1 SGHAT, CDR2 FQNNGV. The CDR3 has 13 amino acids. Trimming removed 1 base at V and 5 bases at J, with 6 bases between. CDR3 in amino acids: CASSLVPDQPQHF. As DNA, the CDR3 is TGTGCCAGCAGCTTAGTACCCGATCAGCCCCAGCATTTT.

The chain employs TRBV7-2 and TRBJ2-4; D gene unclear. CDR1 is SGHTA and CDR2 is FQGNSA in the germline V gene. This CDR3 has 13 residues. Trimming removed 4 bases at V and 8 bases at J, with 12 bases between. The CDR3 DNA sequence: TGTGCCAGCAGCTCCCTTACCCGGGACATTCAGTACTTC. Protein sequence: CASSSLTRDIQYF.

This clone has only a few counts. The chain has TRBV5-1 and TRBJ2-3; possibly TRBD1 or TRBD2 for D (5 bases each). The length of the CDR3 is 15 residues. V was cut by 2 bases and J by 2 bases, with 12 bases left in between. Germline loops: CDR1 SGHRS, CDR2 YFSETQ. DNA for the CDR3: TGCGCCAGCAGCTTAGTGGGGGAGATCACAGATACGCAGTATTTT. It is translated as CASSLVGEITDTQYF.

The genes are TRBV6-5 and TRBJ1-1; a possible D gene is TRBD1 (5 bases). The CDR3 extends over 14 amino acids. CDR1 and CDR2 from the germline V gene are MNHEY and SVGAGI. Trimming stripped 6 bases from V and 9 bases from J, with 20 bases between. DNA for the CDR3: TGTGCCAGCAGCCCCGGGACCCGAGGGGAGAAAGCTTTCTTT. Translated, it gives CASSPGTRGEKAFF.